Each of the 21 T cell receptor beta chains below was sequenced from the same sample in a study of blood T cells in healthy people across ages. Next came a second PCR, run for about 7 to 11 cycles, which used a sample-barcoded 5' primer along with a J-beta primer mix. TCRdb independently ran MiXCR on the 5' RACE reads; one entry per CDR3 protein. The top ten clones hold roughly 12% of a sample with roughly 900,000 distinct CDR3 sequences, under 50% of them seen once. The sample taken for sequencing was blood. The receptors derive from a man aged 25 to 40 in good health.

This sequence joins TRBV20-1 and TRBJ2-7; TRBD2 agrees at 10 bases. The CDR3 is 15 residues long. Germline CDR1 and CDR2: DFQATT and SNEGSKA (reference sequence). Losses at the gene ends were 7 bases for V and 5 bases for J; bases not matched to a gene: 14. In DNA form, the CDR3 reads TGCAGTGTTCCAGCAATAGCGGGGGGAGGCGACGAGCAGTACTTC. Residues: CSVPAIAGGGDEQYF.

The chain couples TRBV20-1 to TRBJ2-5; perhaps TRBD1 as D (6 bases). V dropped 6 bases and J dropped 11 bases, with 22 bases sitting between them. Germline V gene data show CDR1 as DFQATT and CDR2 as SNEGSKA (reference sequence). This CDR3 has 13 residues. The CDR3 nucleotides are TGCAGTGCCCCTCCGGGACAAAACGCGGAGCAGTACTTC. The encoded protein is CSAPPGQNAEQYF.

The chain is built from TRBV20-1 and TRBJ1-5; unclear D gene. Germline V CDR1 and CDR2: DFQATT, SNEGSKA (reference sequence). V dropped 0 bases and J dropped 1 base, with 19 bases sitting between them. There are 18 residues in the CDR3. The CDR3 here is CSARDLSGPIASNQPQHF. The DNA for the CDR3 is TGCAGTGCTAGAGATCTGAGCGGACCGATAGCGAGCAATCAGCCCCAGCATTTT.

The chain has TRBV7-9 and TRBJ1-4; the D is unclear. The CDR3 contains 14 residues. Trimming took 6 bases from V and 0 from J, leaving 8 bases between them. Germline V gene sequence: CDR1 SEHNR, CDR2 FQNEAQ (reference sequence). The CDR3: CASSRVATNEKLFF. CDR3 coding DNA: TGTGCCAGCAGTCGGGTTGCAACTAATGAAAAACTGTTTTTT.

The genes are TRBV3-1 and TRBJ2-5; TRBD2 might be the D (6 bases). This CDR3 spans 14 amino acids. Between the trimmed V and J ends, which lost 7 bases and 9 bases, there was a span of 21 bases. Germline CDR1 reads LGHDT; CDR2 reads YNNKEL (reference sequence). As DNA, the CDR3 is TGTGCCAGCATTCAAGGAGGGACTGTAGGGGCCCAGTACTTC. Protein: CASIQGGTVGAQYF.

J is TRBJ2-7 and V is TRBV6-5; 8 bases map to TRBD2. The CDR3 length is 15 residues. Germline V gene sequence: CDR1 MNHEY, CDR2 SVGAGI. The V and J ends lost 6 bases and 2 bases, in that order; junction bases with no gene match: 9. The CDR3 coding sequence is TGTGCCAGCAGCCATAGACAGCGGGGGACCTACGAGCAGTACTTC. Translated, it gives CASSHRQRGTYEQYF.

With regard to this clonotype: Germline is not matched at one junction end, which may reflect a read error. J is TRBJ2-2 and V is TRBV19; no reliable D call. The CDR3 has 14 residues. Germline V gene lookup returns CDR1 LNHDA and CDR2 SQIVND (reference sequence). The CDR3 reads CASSIAQASGELFF. CDR3 bases: TGTGCCAGCAGTATCGCGCAGGCCTCCGGGGAGCTGTTTTTT.

The genes are TRBV6-1 and TRBJ2-3; 16 bases match TRBD2. The germline CDR1 and CDR2 sequences are MNHNS and SASEGT. CDR3 size: 18 residues. V shed 4 bases and J 1 base; nucleotides not matched to a gene: 5. DNA of the CDR3: TGTGCCAGCAGTGCGGGACTAGCGGGGGGGCGTGGCACAGATACGCAGTATTTT. As protein: CASSAGLAGGRGTDTQYF.

This chain joins TRBV14 and TRBJ1-5, with D hard to call. CDR1 SGHDN and CDR2 FVKESK come from the germline V gene. The ends were cut back, 6 bases at V and 1 base at J, with 10 bases in the middle. The length of the CDR3 is 14 residues. This chain's CDR3 is CASRPQKSNQPQHF. In DNA form, the CDR3 reads TGTGCCAGCAGACCCCAGAAAAGCAATCAGCCCCAGCATTTT.

V is TRBV12-3 or TRBV12-4 and J is TRBJ2-3; TRBD1 matches at 10 bases. The V and J ends lost 5 bases and 7 bases, in that order; junction bases with no gene match: 6. This CDR3 comprises 14 residues. The CDR3, as DNA: TGTGCCAGCAGTCGGGACAGGGGCGAGAATACGCAGTATTTT. As protein: CASSRDRGENTQYF.

This clonotype turned up a few times. The chain joins TRBV5-1 to TRBJ2-5; D tentatively reads TRBD1 or TRBD2 (5 bases each). The V gene lost 2 bases and the J gene lost 5 bases, with 10 bases spanning the gap. The CDR3 loop spans 13 amino acids. Germline assignment: CDR1 SGHRS and CDR2 YFSETQ. CDR3 amino acids: CASSLLGVETQYF. The CDR3 nucleotides are TGCGCCAGCAGCTTACTAGGGGTGGAGACCCAGTACTTC.

Points on this clonotype: The junction and the germline gene differ at one end; a read error may be behind it. The V call is TRBV2, the J call TRBJ2-1; maybe TRBD2 (5 bases). Germline CDR1 is SNHLY and CDR2 is FYNNEI. This CDR3 is built from 13 residues. CDR3 in amino acids: CAGSDRASYERFF. The CDR3 nucleotides read TGTGCCGGCAGTGATCGGGCTAGCTATGAGCGGTTCTTC.

The V and J genes are TRBV4-2 and TRBJ2-5; TRBD2 agrees at 7 bases. The tail of the sequence fits TRBJ2-7 better, so the J call may be wrong. Germline lookup yields CDR1 LGHNA and CDR2 YNFKEQ. This CDR3 has 14 residues. CDR3 coding DNA: TGTGCCAGCAGCCAAGATCCTAGCGGATCCGAGCAGTACTTC. It specifies CASSQDPSGSEQYF.

The gene calls are TRBV5-1 and TRBJ2-1; the D gene is possibly TRBD1 (6 bases). The V gene's germline CDR1 is SGHRS and CDR2 YFSETQ. V was shortened by 0 bases and J by 3 bases, with 10 bases between the two germline ends. This CDR3 has 15 amino acids. DNA for the CDR3: TGCGCCAGCAGCTTGGGGACAGAAGGCTACAATGAGCAGTTCTTC. Protein sequence: CASSLGTEGYNEQFF.

This clonotype was observed a single time. The CDR3 region has the DNA TGTGCCAGGGGGTTCGATAGTCTTAAAAGAGCTAACTATGGCTACACCTTC. It translates to CARGFDSLKRANYGYTF. The chain has TRBV2 and TRBJ1-2, with D unclear. V was shortened by 9 bases and J by 0 bases, with 23 bases between the two germline ends. The CDR3 totals 17 residues. Per the germline V gene, CDR1 is SNHLY and CDR2 is FYNNEI.

The J gene is TRBJ2-3, the V gene TRBV20-1, with a weak D call TRBD2 (6 bases). Trimming stripped 5 bases from V and 2 bases from J, with 17 bases between. The CDR3 is 15 residues long. CDR1 and CDR2 from the germline V gene are DFQATT and SNEGSKA (reference sequence). CDR3 in amino acids: CSAPGSSGPTDTQYF. For the CDR3, the DNA is TGCAGTGCTCCGGGGAGTAGCGGACCCACAGATACGCAGTATTTT.

The J gene is TRBJ2-1, the V gene TRBV20-1; 11 nucleotides align to TRBD2. Trimming removed 1 base from V and 0 bases from J; junction bases left unmatched: 8. The germline CDR1 and CDR2 sequences are DFQATT and SNEGSKA (reference sequence). This CDR3 contains 18 residues. Here the CDR3 DNA reads TGCAGTGCTAGAGTGGCTAGCGGGGGGCCCAGCTCCTACAATGAGCAGTTCTTC. Its protein product is CSARVASGGPSSYNEQFF.

The chain employs TRBV20-1 and TRBJ2-3; D is tentatively TRBD1 or TRBD2 (6 bases each). This CDR3 has 13 residues. The germline CDR1 and CDR2 sequences are DFQATT and SNEGSKA (reference sequence). Between the trimmed V and J ends, which lost 6 bases and 5 bases, there was a span of 15 bases. The chain's CDR3 is CSADPGAGDTQYF. CDR3 bases: TGCAGTGCGGATCCGGGGGCCGGAGATACGCAGTATTTT.

This clonotype was seen only a few times. The V gene is TRBV29-1, the J gene TRBJ2-1, with 10 bases that match TRBD2. CDR1 and CDR2 (germline): SQVTM, ANQGSEA. The CDR3 is 13 amino acids. V lost 5 bases to trimming and J lost 7 bases; unmatched junction nucleotides: 5. CDR3 residues: CSVPSGGANEQFF. The CDR3 DNA follows: TGCAGCGTTCCCAGCGGGGGGGCTAATGAGCAGTTCTTC.

The chain is built from TRBV12-3 or TRBV12-4 and TRBJ1-2, with D uncertain. The CDR3 extends over 15 amino acids. V was pared by 4 bases and J by 4 bases, with 16 bases between. The CDR3 loop reads CASSSPGGVGYGYTF. Here the CDR3 DNA reads TGTGCCAGCAGTTCCCCGGGAGGAGTGGGCTATGGCTACACCTTC.

V and J are TRBV4-2 and TRBJ1-2; D not resolved. Germline CDR1 is LGHNA and CDR2 is YNFKEQ. The length of the CDR3 is 12 residues. Trimming took off 9 bases at V and 4 bases at J, with 12 bases between the two ends. CDR3 bases: TGTGCCAGTGGGGAGGGCAGCTATGGCTACACCTTC. The encoded protein is CASGEGSYGYTF.